This T cell receptor (beta chain) originates from a study of T cell responses to AZD1222 COVID-19 vaccine. General observations from the study: There were mostly white British donors and more females than males, and clonal diversity was possibly underestimated. Repertoires were obtained solely post-peak T cell response. Targeting of unmutated variant regions was reportedly seen in nearly half of spike-specific TCRs.

For this clone: The antigen is unknown.

Produced via immunoSEQ multiplex PCR; TCRdb's table is partial and in-frame only. This sample has 100,000 or so clones; approximately 90% occur once, and the top ten carry under 2%. This material consisted of peripheral blood, taken on day 0 of AZD1222 vaccination. The sequence derives from an adult in good health.

CDR3 in DNA: TGTGCCTGGGGGACCTACAATGAGCAGTTCTTC. Translated: CAWGTYNEQFF. V usage is TRBV30 and J usage is TRBJ2-1; no reliable D call. Trimming removed 5 bases from V and 2 bases from J, with 4 bases in between. Germline V lookup: CDR1 GTSNPN, CDR2 SVGIG (reference sequence). CDR3 length: 11 amino acids.